Listed below are T cell receptor beta chains from one sample, sequenced in a study of cytomegalovirus exposure and HLA in healthy donors. Assay used: immunoSEQ multiplex PCR; TCRdb lists only in-frame clones, some missing. The sample has some 170,000 clones, 60% to 80% seen once; the top ten hold 3.7%. The sample taken for sequencing was PBMCs. The source is a man younger than 45 in good health and CMV-seropositive. The CDR3 runs from the conserved cysteine through the conserved F or W. A D gene is named only where the DNA matches it firmly. The size field is filled for only some rows; it gives once, few, many or a size class.

CDR3 protein: CASSVDELADYNEQFF
CDR3 DNA: TGTGCCAGCAGCGTGGATGAACTAGCGGACTACAATGAGCAGTTCTTC
V gene: TRBV9
clone size: once
D gene: TRBD2
J gene: TRBJ2-1

CDR3 protein: CASSQDRGVTEAFF
CDR3 DNA: TGTGCCAGCAGCCAGGACAGGGGCGTCACTGAAGCTTTCTTT
V gene: TRBV5-6
clone size: .
D gene: TRBD1
J gene: TRBJ1-1

CDR3 protein: CASSPGTGEKLFF
CDR3 DNA: TGCGCCAGCAGCCCCGGGACAGGCGAAAAACTGTTTTTT
V gene: TRBV5-1
clone size: .
D gene: TRBD1
J gene: TRBJ1-4

CDR3 protein: CAISSSPGRGGTDTQYF
CDR3 DNA: TGTGCCATCAGTTCCTCCCCCGGCAGGGGCGGCACAGATACGCAGTATTTT
V gene: TRBV10-3
clone size: .
D gene: .
J gene: TRBJ2-3

CDR3 protein: CASSPGVGETQYF
CDR3 DNA: TGTGCCAGCAGCCCGGGAGTGGGGGAGACCCAGTACTTC
V gene: TRBV7-9
clone size: .
D gene: .
J gene: TRBJ2-5

CDR3 protein: CATNSNSPLHF
CDR3 DNA: TGTGCCACCAACAGCAATTCACCCCTCCACTTT
V gene: TRBV10-3
clone size: .
D gene: .
J gene: TRBJ1-6

CDR3 protein: CASSQAEGRYEQYF
CDR3 DNA: TGCGCCAGCAGCCAAGCCGAGGGTCGCTACGAGCAGTACTTC
V gene: TRBV4-3
clone size: .
D gene: .
J gene: TRBJ2-7

CDR3 protein: CASSQKTFTSGNTIYF
CDR3 DNA: TGCGCCAGCAGCCAAAAGACATTCACCTCTGGAAACACCATATATTTT
V gene: TRBV4-1
clone size: .
D gene: .
J gene: TRBJ1-3

CDR3 protein: CASSSGQGRDEQYF
CDR3 DNA: TGCGCCAGCAGTTCGGGACAGGGGAGAGACGAGCAGTACTTC
V gene: TRBV5-1
clone size: .
D gene: TRBD1
J gene: TRBJ2-7

CDR3 protein: CASSSGTADYNEQFF
CDR3 DNA: TGCGCCAGCAGTTCTGGGACAGCCGACTACAATGAGCAGTTCTTC
V gene: TRBV5-1
clone size: once
D gene: TRBD1
J gene: TRBJ2-1

CDR3 protein: CASSPRGQAYQETQYF
CDR3 DNA: TGTGCCAGCAGCCCGAGAGGACAGGCATACCAAGAGACCCAGTACTTC
V gene: TRBV5-4
clone size: .
D gene: TRBD1
J gene: TRBJ2-5

CDR3 protein: CASSLRNALRGGYTF
CDR3 DNA: TGTGCCAGCAGCTTAAGAAACGCTCTTAGAGGCGGCTACACCTTC
V gene: TRBV7-9
clone size: few
D gene: .
J gene: TRBJ1-2

CDR3 protein: CASSLYAGDNTEAFF
CDR3 DNA: TGTGCCAGCAGCTTATACGCAGGGGACAACACTGAAGCTTTCTTT
V gene: TRBV7-3
clone size: .
D gene: .
J gene: TRBJ1-1

CDR3 protein: CASSQGQGLYEQYF
CDR3 DNA: TGCGCCAGCAGCCAAGGACAGGGTCTGTACGAGCAGTACTTC
V gene: TRBV4-1
clone size: many
D gene: TRBD1
J gene: TRBJ2-7

CDR3 protein: CASSLDLNQPQHF
CDR3 DNA: TGTGCCAGCAGCTTAGATCTTAATCAGCCCCAGCATTTT
V gene: TRBV11-2
clone size: .
D gene: .
J gene: TRBJ1-5

CDR3 protein: CASSLRRGEQFF
CDR3 DNA: TGTGCCAGCAGTTTACGTCGGGGTGAGCAGTTCTTC
V gene: TRBV27
clone size: .
D gene: .
J gene: TRBJ2-1

CDR3 protein: CASSRAGAASYEQYF
CDR3 DNA: TGTGCCAGCAGCCGAGCGGGGGCCGCCTCCTACGAGCAGTACTTC
V gene: TRBV5-5
clone size: .
D gene: TRBD2
J gene: TRBJ2-7

CDR3 protein: CASSFPGGTDTQYF
CDR3 DNA: TGTGCCAGCAGCTTTCCGGGGGGAACAGATACGCAGTATTTT
V gene: TRBV5-6
clone size: .
D gene: TRBD2
J gene: TRBJ2-3

CDR3 protein: CAWSTGDRPPHNSPLHF
CDR3 DNA: TGTGCCTGGAGTACTGGGGACAGGCCTCCCCATAATTCACCCCTCCACTTT
V gene: TRBV30
clone size: .
D gene: TRBD1
J gene: TRBJ1-6

CDR3 protein: CASSIDPRTGPVEQYF
CDR3 DNA: TGTGCCAGTAGTATAGATCCCAGGACAGGGCCAGTCGAGCAGTACTTC
V gene: TRBV19
clone size: few
D gene: TRBD1
J gene: TRBJ2-7

CDR3 protein: CASSLAVTGELFF
CDR3 DNA: TGTGCCAGCAGCTTAGCGGTCACCGGGGAGCTGTTTTTT
V gene: TRBV13
clone size: once
D gene: .
J gene: TRBJ2-2

CDR3 protein: CASSFWGGLGETQYF
CDR3 DNA: TGCGCCAGCAGCTTCTGGGGGGGGCTAGGAGAGACCCAGTACTTC
V gene: TRBV5-1
clone size: .
D gene: .
J gene: TRBJ2-5

CDR3 protein: CASSRDTSYEQYF
CDR3 DNA: TGTGCCAGCAGCCGGGACACATCCTACGAGCAGTACTTC
V gene: TRBV7-9
clone size: .
D gene: .
J gene: TRBJ2-7

CDR3 protein: CASSPQTGGYNEQFF
CDR3 DNA: TGTGCCAGCAGCCCCCAGACAGGGGGATACAATGAGCAGTTCTTC
V gene: TRBV7-2
clone size: few
D gene: TRBD1
J gene: TRBJ2-1

CDR3 protein: CASSPGLDSPLHF
CDR3 DNA: TGTGCCAGCTCACCCGGTTTAGATTCACCCCTCCACTTT
V gene: TRBV18
clone size: .
D gene: .
J gene: TRBJ1-6

CDR3 protein: CASSYPRGPQETQYF
CDR3 DNA: TGTGCCAGCAGTTACCCCCGCGGGCCGCAAGAGACCCAGTACTTC
V gene: TRBV6-5
clone size: few
D gene: .
J gene: TRBJ2-5

CDR3 protein: CASGWGLNTEAFF
CDR3 DNA: TGTGCCAGTGGCTGGGGGCTGAACACTGAAGCTTTCTTT
V gene: TRBV11-2
clone size: .
D gene: .
J gene: TRBJ1-1

CDR3 protein: CASKPGENTGELFF
CDR3 DNA: TGCGCCAGCAAACCCGGGGAGAACACCGGGGAGCTGTTTTTT
V gene: TRBV4-3
clone size: .
D gene: .
J gene: TRBJ2-2

CDR3 protein: CACPGGVGDYGYTF
CDR3 DNA: TGTGCCTGCCCGGGCGGGGTAGGTGACTATGGCTACACCTTC
V gene: TRBV30
clone size: .
D gene: .
J gene: TRBJ1-2

CDR3 protein: CASRGTGVNYEQYF
CDR3 DNA: TGTGCCAGCAGGGGGACAGGAGTGAACTACGAGCAGTACTTC
V gene: TRBV2
clone size: .
D gene: TRBD1
J gene: TRBJ2-7

CDR3 protein: CASSFSTGVTTEAFF
CDR3 DNA: TGTGCCAGCAGCTTCTCGACAGGGGTGACTACTGAAGCTTTCTTT
V gene: TRBV7-9
clone size: .
D gene: TRBD1
J gene: TRBJ1-1

CDR3 protein: CASSLQGSSYEQYF
CDR3 DNA: TGTGCCAGCAGCTTGCAGGGGTCCTCCTACGAGCAGTACTTC
V gene: TRBV11-2
clone size: .
D gene: .
J gene: TRBJ2-7

CDR3 protein: CASSYRERSDTQYF
CDR3 DNA: TGTGCCAGCAGTTACAGGGAGCGTTCAGATACGCAGTATTTT
V gene: TRBV6-5
clone size: .
D gene: .
J gene: TRBJ2-3

CDR3 protein: CASSLVGSSYEQYF
CDR3 DNA: TGTGCCAGCAGCTTAGTGGGCAGCTCCTACGAGCAGTACTTC
V gene: TRBV7-9
clone size: .
D gene: .
J gene: TRBJ2-7

CDR3 protein: CASSHVQGYEQYF
CDR3 DNA: TGCGCCAGCAGCCATGTACAGGGTTACGAGCAGTACTTC
V gene: TRBV4-1
clone size: once
D gene: .
J gene: TRBJ2-7

CDR3 protein: CASSLGGGAGNQPQHF
CDR3 DNA: TGTGCCAGCAGCTTGGGGGGGGGCGCGGGCAATCAGCCCCAGCATTTT
V gene: TRBV5-7
clone size: .
D gene: .
J gene: TRBJ1-5

CDR3 protein: CASSLETGSTEAFF
CDR3 DNA: TGCGCCAGCAGCTTGGAGACAGGGTCCACTGAAGCTTTCTTT
V gene: TRBV5-1
clone size: .
D gene: TRBD1
J gene: TRBJ1-1

CDR3 protein: CASSSTGAYEQYF
CDR3 DNA: TGTGCCAGCAGTTCAACAGGGGCCTACGAGCAGTACTTC
V gene: TRBV27
clone size: .
D gene: TRBD1
J gene: TRBJ2-7

CDR3 protein: CASSLAEELAADTQYF
CDR3 DNA: TGCGCCAGCAGCTTGGCTGAAGAGCTAGCGGCAGATACGCAGTATTTT
V gene: TRBV5-1
clone size: few
D gene: TRBD2
J gene: TRBJ2-3

CDR3 protein: CASSITEGTEAFF
CDR3 DNA: TGCGCCAGCAGTATCACGGAGGGGACTGAAGCTTTCTTT
V gene: TRBV10-1
clone size: .
D gene: .
J gene: TRBJ1-1